Listed below are T cell receptor beta chains from one sample, sequenced in a study of blood T cells in healthy people across ages. TCRdb called the 5' RACE reads again in MiXCR, with one record for every CDR3 protein. The sample gives roughly 680,000 distinct CDR3 sequences, more than 20% of which show up once; roughly 3.4% is in the top ten. The sequenced material came from blood. These receptors came from a man aged 70 or older in good health. CDR3s include the opening cysteine and the closing phenylalanine or tryptophan. D genes are given only for firm matches. The size field is filled for only some rows; it gives once, few, many or a size class.

d_gene	v_gene	j_gene	abundance	CDR3aa	CDR3nt
-	TRBV7-3	TRBJ2-7	-	CASSLTFKGSYEQYF	TGTGCCAGCAGCTTAACGTTCAAAGGATCCTACGAGCAGTACTTC
-	TRBV20-1	TRBJ1-6	few	CSARGTTNSPLHF	TGCAGTGCTAGGGGGACAACAAATTCACCCCTCCACTTT
TRBD1	TRBV6-5	TRBJ2-1	many	CASSYGTGVSFF	TGTGCCAGCAGTTACGGGACAGGGGTTTCGTTCTTC
TRBD2	TRBV5-1	TRBJ2-7	-	CASSDPSGGSYEQYF	TGCGCCAGCTCCGACCCTAGCGGGGGTTCCTACGAGCAGTACTTC
-	TRBV29-1	TRBJ1-4	-	CSVETAQSTNEKLFF	TGCAGCGTTGAAACAGCTCAATCAACTAATGAAAAACTGTTTTTT
-	TRBV20-1	TRBJ1-2	many	CSARDLKEGRLHGYTF	TGCAGTGCTAGAGATCTAAAAGAGGGACGGTTGCATGGCTACACCTTC
TRBD1	TRBV7-3	TRBJ2-7	-	CASSLSPVTGGYEQYF	TGTGCCAGCAGCTTATCACCGGTGACAGGGGGCTACGAGCAGTACTTC
-	TRBV6-1	TRBJ2-2	few	CASRDQPLMDTGELFF	TGTGCCAGCAGAGACCAACCCTTGATGGACACCGGGGAGCTGTTTTTT
TRBD2	TRBV30	TRBJ2-7	-	CAWSPGLAGVGSYEQYF	TGTGCCTGGAGCCCGGGACTAGCGGGAGTGGGTTCCTACGAGCAGTACTTC
TRBD1	TRBV10-3	TRBJ2-7	few	CAIRTGTGDYEQYF	TGTGCCATCAGGACCGGGACAGGAGACTACGAGCAGTACTTC